Listed below are T cell receptor beta chains from one sample, sequenced in a study of blood T cell repertoires in COVID-19. The repertoire was sequenced with immunoSEQ multiplex PCR; TCRdb's copy has only in-frame clones and lacks some. Among 160,000 or so clones, 87% were seen once, and the ten largest hold roughly 1.5%. Sequenced: peripheral blood. Receptor source: a woman in her forties or fifties with acute or convalescent COVID-19. Each CDR3 is given with its conserved first and last residue. The order of the fields is J gene, V gene, D gene, clone size, CDR3 protein, CDR3 DNA. The D gene is left open where the match is weak. The size entry is marked missing in some rows and otherwise reads once, few, many or a size class.

>TRBJ1-1|TRBV3-1/TRBV3-2|NA|NA
CASSQRAGEAFF
TGTGCCAGCAGCCAAAGGGCAGGGGAAGCTTTCTTT
>TRBJ2-1|TRBV19|TRBD1|NA
CASSIGTGLYNEQFF
TGTGCCAGTAGTATAGGGACAGGGCTTTACAATGAGCAGTTCTTC
>TRBJ2-2|TRBV30|TRBD2|NA
CAWSSGLVFGGELFF
TGTGCCTGGAGTTCAGGACTAGTATTTGGCGGGGAGCTGTTTTTT
>TRBJ1-3|TRBV4-2|TRBD1|NA
CASSQGTGEDTIYF
TGTGCCAGCAGCCAAGGGACAGGGGAGGACACCATATATTTT
>TRBJ1-5|TRBV10-3|TRBD1|NA
CAISDGTGHNQPQHF
TGTGCCATCAGTGATGGGACAGGGCACAATCAGCCCCAGCATTTT
>TRBJ1-1|TRBV11-3|TRBD1|NA
CASSQGGGPSLRAFF
TGTGCCAGCAGCCAAGGAGGGGGCCCCTCGTTGAGAGCTTTCTTT
>TRBJ1-1|TRBV5-6|NA|NA
CASSLVAGTEAFF
TGTGCCAGCAGCTTGGTCGCAGGCACTGAAGCTTTCTTT
>TRBJ2-1|TRBV5-1|TRBD2|NA
CASIVLQLAAGEQFF
TGCGCCAGCATAGTACTCCAGCTAGCGGCAGGGGAGCAGTTCTTC
>TRBJ1-3|TRBV18|TRBD1|NA
CASSPMAGGLSGNTIYF
TGTGCCAGCTCACCTATGGCAGGGGGGCTCTCTGGAAACACCATATATTTT
>TRBJ2-6|TRBV6-4|TRBD1|NA
CASSGGTESGANVLTF
TGTGCCAGCAGTGGGGGGACAGAATCTGGGGCCAACGTCCTGACTTTC
>TRBJ2-3|TRBV2|NA|NA
CASGTGSLTDTQYF
TGTGCCAGTGGTACAGGGAGCCTCACAGATACGCAGTATTTT
>TRBJ1-2|TRBV29-1|NA|NA
CSAPRAGSTYGYTF
TGCAGCGCTCCAAGGGCGGGATCGACGTATGGCTACACCTTC
>TRBJ2-7|TRBV10-3|TRBD2|once
CAISATSDPYEQYF
TGTGCCATCAGTGCCACTAGCGATCCCTACGAGCAGTACTTC
>TRBJ1-1|TRBV6-4|NA|NA
CASSVTGQGAEAFF
TGTGCCAGCAGTGTGACGGGTCAAGGAGCTGAAGCTTTCTTT
>TRBJ2-7|TRBV15|TRBD1|NA
CASAPDRGQYEQYF
TGTGCCTCAGCCCCGGACAGGGGGCAGTACGAGCAGTACTTC
>TRBJ2-5|TRBV9|NA|NA
CASSVAPGRQETQYF
TGTGCCAGCAGCGTAGCTCCAGGGCGCCAAGAGACCCAGTACTTC
>TRBJ2-6|TRBV12-5|NA|NA
CASGLGGSGANVLTF
TGTGCTAGTGGACTAGGGGGAAGTGGGGCCAACGTCCTGACTTTC
>TRBJ2-7|TRBV7-9|TRBD2|NA
CASNPGGYEQYF
TGTGCCAGCAATCCGGGAGGCTACGAGCAGTACTTC
>TRBJ1-4|TRBV7-6|TRBD1|NA
CASSLEGLSRGAPTNEKLFF
TGTGCCAGCAGCTTAGAGGGGCTTTCCAGGGGGGCGCCAACTAATGAAAAACTGTTTTTT
>TRBJ1-1|TRBV4-3|NA|NA
CASSQVGAGHTEAFF
TGCGCCAGCAGCCAAGTTGGGGCGGGGCACACTGAAGCTTTCTTT
>TRBJ1-1|TRBV30|NA|NA
CAWSAQGFGEAFF
TGTGCCTGGAGTGCACAGGGATTTGGTGAAGCTTTCTTT
>TRBJ1-5|TRBV5-1|NA|NA
CASSLWGGKDQPQHF
TGCGCCAGCAGCTTGTGGGGGGGAAAGGATCAGCCCCAGCATTTT
>TRBJ1-1|TRBV6-2/TRBV6-3|NA|once
CASSYLGLGGTEAFF
TGTGCCAGCAGTTACCTGGGGCTTGGCGGCACTGAAGCTTTCTTT
>TRBJ1-5|TRBV3-1/TRBV3-2|NA|once
CASSQERDQPQHF
TGTGCCAGCAGCCAAGAGAGAGATCAGCCCCAGCATTTT
>TRBJ1-2|TRBV30|TRBD1|NA
CAWSTGDHYGYTF
TGTGCCTGGAGTACAGGGGATCACTATGGCTACACCTTC
>TRBJ2-5|TRBV6-5|NA|NA
CASRRGGIQETQYF
TGTGCCAGCCGACGGGGAGGAATACAAGAGACCCAGTACTTC
>TRBJ2-7|TRBV4-3|TRBD1|NA
CASSFTQTGTGPYEQYF
TGCGCCAGCAGTTTTACTCAAACCGGGACAGGGCCCTACGAGCAGTACTTC
>TRBJ1-2|TRBV24-1|TRBD1|once
CATSPGQFYGYTF
TGTGCCACCAGTCCGGGACAGTTCTATGGCTACACCTTC
>TRBJ2-7|TRBV24-1|TRBD1|once
CATSDPGTGVYEQYF
TGTGCCACCAGTGATCCCGGGACAGGGGTCTACGAGCAGTACTTC
>TRBJ2-7|TRBV7-2|NA|few
CASSRDYEQYF
TGTGCCAGCAGCCGGGACTACGAGCAGTACTTC
>TRBJ1-1|TRBV4-2|NA|NA
CASSQTTVLNTEAFF
TGTGCCAGCAGCCAAACGACAGTTTTGAACACTGAAGCTTTCTTT
>TRBJ1-1|TRBV3-1/TRBV3-2|NA|NA
CASSQLLRRGNTEAFF
TGTGCCAGCAGCCAACTATTAAGAAGGGGGAACACTGAAGCTTTCTTT
>TRBJ1-1|TRBV7-3|TRBD1|NA
CASSETGAHTEAFF
TGTGCCAGCAGCGAAACAGGGGCCCACACTGAAGCTTTCTTT
>TRBJ2-2|TRBV19|TRBD2|NA
CASSVTGGGELFF
TGTGCCAGTAGTGTCACGGGAGGAGGGGAGCTGTTTTTT
>TRBJ1-5|TRBV7-2|TRBD1|NA
CASSLDRGNQPQHF
TGTGCCAGCAGCTTGGACAGGGGAAATCAGCCCCAGCATTTT
>TRBJ2-7|TRBV20-1|TRBD1|NA
CSASGQGHSYEQYF
TGCAGTGCTAGTGGACAGGGCCACTCCTACGAGCAGTACTTC
>TRBJ2-1|TRBV10-3|NA|few
CATNRNNEQFF
TGCGCAACTAATCGGAACAATGAGCAGTTCTTC
>TRBJ2-7|TRBV7-2|TRBD2|NA
CASSLALAETAEQYF
TGTGCCAGCAGCTTAGCGCTAGCGGAGACTGCCGAGCAGTACTTC
>TRBJ2-7|TRBV3-1/TRBV3-2|NA|NA
CASSGAGLALSYEQYF
TGTGCCAGCAGCGGGGCGGGGCTGGCCCTCTCTTACGAGCAGTACTTC
>TRBJ2-1|TRBV6-6|NA|NA
CASSYLSGTYYNEQFF
TGTGCCAGCAGTTATCTTTCCGGGACATACTACAATGAGCAGTTCTTC
>TRBJ1-5|TRBV30|TRBD1|NA
CAWPPDRGYSNQPQHF
TGTGCCTGGCCTCCGGACAGGGGGTATAGCAATCAGCCCCAGCATTTT
>TRBJ1-5|TRBV30|NA|NA
CAWSRGGPSQPQHF
TGTGCCTGGAGTCGGGGGGGCCCGAGTCAGCCCCAGCATTTT
>TRBJ1-4|TRBV5-5|NA|few
CASSLEGGGGEKLFF
TGTGCCAGCAGCTTGGAAGGAGGCGGGGGTGAAAAACTGTTTTTT
>TRBJ2-1|TRBV30|NA|NA
CAWSVGGVDNEQFF
TGTGCCTGGAGTGTAGGAGGAGTGGACAATGAGCAGTTCTTC
>TRBJ2-2|TRBV7-6|NA|few
CASSPPSGKRTGELFF
TGTGCCAGCAGCCCCCCCTCAGGGAAACGCACCGGGGAGCTGTTTTTT
>TRBJ2-2|TRBV12-2|NA|NA
CASRLRTGLITNNTGELFF
TGTGCAAGTCGCTTAAGGACAGGGCTTATTACTAATAACACCGGGGAGCTGTTTTTT
>TRBJ1-1|TRBV24-1|TRBD1|once
CATNPTGHTEAFF
TGTGCCACCAACCCGACAGGGCATACTGAAGCTTTCTTT
>TRBJ1-4|TRBV2|NA|NA
CASSELAAANEKLFF
TGTGCCAGCAGTGAACTGGCAGCGGCTAATGAAAAACTGTTTTTT
>TRBJ2-3|TRBV30|TRBD1|once
CAWSKGATDTQYF
TGTGCCTGGAGTAAGGGGGCGACAGATACGCAGTATTTT
>TRBJ2-7|TRBV5-4|NA|NA
CASSMTGLLSYEQYF
TGTGCCAGCAGCATGACAGGCCTCCTCTCCTACGAGCAGTACTTC
>TRBJ1-5|TRBV12-5|NA|once
CASGRGGRTPNQPQHF
TGTGCTAGTGGCCGGGGGGGGAGGACCCCTAATCAGCCCCAGCATTTT
>TRBJ1-3|TRBV2|TRBD1|NA
CASTGTVGNTIYF
TGTGCCAGCACCGGGACAGTGGGAAACACCATATATTTT
>TRBJ1-1|TRBV6-6|NA|NA
CASSYSDFGTEAFF
TGTGCCAGCAGTTACTCTGATTTCGGCACTGAAGCTTTCTTT
>TRBJ1-2|TRBV7-9|NA|few
CASSLDREINGYTF
TGTGCCAGCAGCTTAGACAGGGAGATTAATGGCTACACCTTC
>TRBJ1-1|TRBV7-9|TRBD1|NA
CASSSDRANTEAFF
TGTGCCAGCAGTTCCGACAGGGCTAACACTGAAGCTTTCTTT